Presented here are 17 T cell receptor beta chains from one specimen sequenced in a study of ipilimumab plus nivolumab after autologous stem cell transplantation. The repertoire was sequenced with immunoSEQ multiplex PCR; TCRdb's copy has only in-frame clones and lacks some. The sample records 8,000 to 13,000 clones, 78% being singletons. The material sequenced was PBMCs, taken in a trial of ipilimumab plus nivolumab as post-transplant consolidation. The receptors here all came from a male donor with diffuse large B-cell lymphoma.

This clone was detected only once. The rearrangement joins TRBV11-3 to TRBJ2-5; 7 bases are a match to TRBD2. Gene TRBJ2-7 matches the end of the DNA better, so the J call may be wrong. Per germline, CDR1 SGHNT and CDR2 YENEEA. The CDR3 is 14 residues long. The CDR3 reads CASSLERGSYEQYF. In DNA, the CDR3 is TGTGCCAGCAGCTTAGAGCGGGGGAGCTACGAGCAGTACTTC.

This clone has a single count. The chain carries TRBV15 and TRBJ2-7, with 11 bases aligning to TRBD2. V gave up 3 bases and J gave up 7 bases; unmatched junction bases: 2. The germline gives CDR1 LNHNV, CDR2 YYDKDF (reference sequence). The CDR3 length is 13 residues. In DNA, the CDR3 is TGTGCCACCAGCAGGGGACTAGCGGATGAGCAGTACTTC. Translated, it gives CATSRGLADEQYF.

The rearrangement joins TRBV18 to TRBJ1-4; D remains ambiguous. V dropped 6 bases and J dropped 8 bases, with 7 bases sitting between them. The germline CDR1 and CDR2 sequences are KGHSH and LQKENI. The CDR3 contains 11 residues. The CDR3 coding sequence is TGTGCCAGCTCCGGGTCAGAAAAACTGTTTTTT. It translates to CASSGSEKLFF.

The V gene is TRBV9, the J gene TRBJ2-5, with D perhaps TRBD2 (5 bases). V gave up 3 bases and J gave up 2 bases, with 17 bases separating them. The CDR3 is 16 amino acids. Germline V gene lookup returns CDR1 SGDLS and CDR2 YYNGEE. The chain's CDR3 is CASSASSLGGQETQYF. CDR3 sequence (DNA): TGTGCCAGCAGCGCCTCTAGCCTGGGTGGGCAAGAGACCCAGTACTTC.

This clone was recorded once. This chain joins TRBV5-8 and TRBJ1-2, with no clear D. Germline CDR1 and CDR2: SGHTS and YDEGEE. Deletions cut 1 base from V and 2 bases from J, with 9 bases between. The CDR3 runs to 14 residues. CDR3 nucleotide sequence: TGTGCCAGCAGCTTGTACGGTGGGAACTATGGCTACACCTTC. It is translated as CASSLYGGNYGYTF. Using reference TRBV5-8 and TRBJ1-2 for the parts outside the CDR3, the full variable domain is EAGVTQSPTHLIKTRGQQATLRCSPISGHTSVYWYQQALGLGLQFLLWYDEGEERNRGNFPPRFSGRQFPNYSSELNVNALELEDSALYLCASSLYGGNYGYTFGSGTRLTVV.

The chain combines TRBV2 with TRBJ2-7; perhaps D is TRBD1 or TRBD2 (5 bases each). V lost 6 bases, J lost 0 bases, and 12 bases lay in between. The CDR3 totals 14 residues. From germline, CDR1 is SNHLY and CDR2 FYNNEI. The CDR3 nucleotides are TGTGCCAGCAGCCCGGGACCCTTCTCCTACGAGCAGTACTTC. Amino acids: CASSPGPFSYEQYF.

The chain employs TRBV7-9 and TRBJ2-5; the D gene is possibly TRBD1 (6 bases). Trimming removed 5 bases at V and 9 bases at J, with 10 bases between. This CDR3 is built from 11 residues. Germline V gene data show CDR1 as SEHNR and CDR2 as FQNEAQ (reference sequence). The CDR3 nucleotides are TGTGCCAGCAGCGTCTCAGGGGCCCAGTACTTC. It is translated as CASSVSGAQYF.

The chain is built from TRBV4-2 and TRBJ2-3, with 10 bases matching TRBD2. Germline V lookup: CDR1 LGHNA, CDR2 YNFKEQ. This CDR3 is 18 amino acids long. V gave up 0 bases and J gave up 2 bases; unmatched junction bases: 8. The CDR3 DNA is TGTGCCAGCAGCCAAGATAGTCAGCGGGGGGGATACACAGATACGCAGTATTTT. The encoded protein is CASSQDSQRGGYTDTQYF.

The chain employs TRBV28 and TRBJ2-3; maybe TRBD2 (5 bases). This CDR3 is built from 15 residues. With 3 bases removed from V and 3 bases from J, the gap between germline ends came to 13 bases. Germline V lookup: CDR1 MDHEN, CDR2 SYDVKM. CDR3: CASSFLSVGTDTQYF. In DNA, the CDR3 is TGTGCCAGCAGTTTTCTTAGCGTCGGTACAGATACGCAGTATTTT.

The chain combines TRBV13 with TRBJ1-5; no clear D gene. Germline CDR1 reads PRHDT; CDR2 reads FYEKMQ (reference sequence). Trimming cost V 0 bases and J 5 bases, with 5 bases left between them. The CDR3 sequence is 13 residues long. The CDR3 protein is CASSLGGYQPQHF. The DNA of the CDR3 is TGTGCCAGCAGCTTAGGGGGATATCAGCCCCAGCATTTT.

The CDR3 bases are TGTGCCAGCAGCCCTGGGACAGGCGCCGGGGAGCTGTTTTTT. Amino acids: CASSPGTGAGELFF. The rearrangement links TRBV7-6 to TRBJ2-2; 8 bases fit TRBD1. The CDR3 is 14 amino acids. CDR1 and CDR2 from the germline V gene are SGHVS and FNYEAQ. J gave up 6 bases and V 5 bases, and 5 bases lay outside the gene matches.

The rearrangement links TRBV7-3 to TRBJ2-2, with TRBD1 matching 8 bases. The CDR3 is 15 residues long. Trimming took 5 bases from V and 5 from J; bases not matched to a gene: 7. Germline V gives CDR1 SGHTA, CDR2 FQGTGA. The CDR3 DNA follows: TGTGCCAGCAGCCCCTGGACAGGGCAGACCGGGGAGCTGTTTTTT. Translating it yields CASSPWTGQTGELFF.

The chain links TRBV19 to TRBJ1-1; D remains unclear. Looked up from germline, CDR1 is LNHDA and CDR2 is SQIVND (reference sequence). The CDR3 is made up of 13 amino acids. Trimming took off 5 bases at V and 1 base at J, with 8 bases between the two ends. The CDR3 DNA follows: TGTGCCAGTAGTCATACAAGGAACACTGAAGCTTTCTTT. Translation: CASSHTRNTEAFF.

The genes are TRBV4-1 and TRBJ1-1; the D gene is possibly TRBD1 (6 bases). V dropped 4 bases and J dropped 1 base, with 25 bases sitting between them. In germline, CDR1 is MGHRA, CDR2 YSYEKL. The CDR3 contains 19 residues. The CDR3 nucleotides are TGCGCCAGCAGCCGTGTCCCCCCACCCTTTAGGGGGGGGAACACTGAAGCTTTCTTT. Encoded protein: CASSRVPPPFRGGNTEAFF.

This chain connects TRBV5-6 to TRBJ2-7; the D call may be TRBD1 or TRBD2 (7 bases each). This CDR3 spans 15 amino acids. In germline, CDR1 is SGHDT, CDR2 YYEEEE. Trimming took 4 bases from V and 2 from J, leaving 16 bases between them. Here the CDR3 reads CASSPRQGGTYEQYF. CDR3 DNA sequence: TGTGCCAGCAGCCCACGACAGGGAGGGACCTACGAGCAGTACTTC.

V is TRBV6-1 and J is TRBJ1-5; 7 bases are shared with TRBD1. This CDR3 has 14 amino acids. V lost 11 bases, J lost 0 bases, and 7 bases stayed unmatched. The V gene's germline CDR1 is MNHNS and CDR2 SASEGT. The CDR3 spells CAGNRGDSNQPQHF. In DNA, the CDR3 is TGTGCCGGGAACAGGGGAGATAGCAATCAGCCCCAGCATTTT.

The CDR3 protein is CAWSVRDIQYF. The CDR3, as DNA: TGTGCCTGGAGTGTTAGAGACATTCAGTACTTC. The chain carries TRBV30 and TRBJ2-4; D not certain. CDR3 size: 11 residues. Trimming left V 0 bases short and J 8 bases short, with 5 bases between. The germline CDR1 and CDR2 sequences are GTSNPN and SVGIG (reference sequence).